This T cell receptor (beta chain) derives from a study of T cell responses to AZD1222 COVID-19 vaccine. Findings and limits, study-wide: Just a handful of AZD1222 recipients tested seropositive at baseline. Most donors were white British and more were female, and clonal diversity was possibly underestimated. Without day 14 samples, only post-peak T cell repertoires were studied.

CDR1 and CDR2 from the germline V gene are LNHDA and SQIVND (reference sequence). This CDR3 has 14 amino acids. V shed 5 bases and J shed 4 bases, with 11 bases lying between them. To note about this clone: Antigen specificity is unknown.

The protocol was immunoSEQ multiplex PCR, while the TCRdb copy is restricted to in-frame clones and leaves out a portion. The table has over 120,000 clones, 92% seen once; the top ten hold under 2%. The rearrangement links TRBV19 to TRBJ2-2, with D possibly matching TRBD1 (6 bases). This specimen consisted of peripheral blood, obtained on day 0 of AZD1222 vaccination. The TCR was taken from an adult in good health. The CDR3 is CASSGARGTGELFF. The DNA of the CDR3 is TGTGCCAGTAGTGGGGCCAGGGGCACCGGGGAGCTGTTTTTT.